The 21 T cell receptor beta chains reported below all come from one sample, sequenced in a study of T-cell reconstitution after alpha-beta-depleted transplantation in children. Study-wide results and limits: From newly produced T cells came most of the T-cell counts and diversity one year after transplant.

As it was prepared, the TCRbeta library received unique molecular identifiers. TCRdb reprocessed the PCR reads via MiXCR and lists one record per CDR3 protein. This table has 250,000 to 300,000 distinct CDR3 sequences, roughly 7.8% appearing once. These TCRs are of unknown antigen specificity. The material was peripheral blood, obtained 360 days after TCRalphabeta/CD19-depleted stem cell transplant. These receptors were collected from a female patient aged 2 to 10 who had a stem cell transplant for Fanconi anemia, so the T cells may come from the graft donor.

In its sample, this clonotype was seen many times. The chain combines TRBV5-1 with TRBJ2-3, with TRBD2 matching over 11 bases. Trimming took 0 bases from V and 0 from J; bases not matched to a gene: 6. Germline V gene lookup returns CDR1 SGHRS and CDR2 YFSETQ. This CDR3 comprises 18 residues. Here the CDR3 DNA reads TGCGCCAGCAGCTTGGTATCCTCTAGCGGGAGGAGCACAGATACGCAGTATTTT. Translated, it gives CASSLVSSSGRSTDTQYF.

The J gene is TRBJ2-3, the V gene TRBV20-1; D perhaps matches TRBD1 (5 bases). The V gene's germline CDR1 is DFQATT and CDR2 SNEGSKA (reference sequence). This CDR3 is 15 amino acids long. Trimming took 6 bases from V and 2 from J, leaving 18 bases between them. CDR3 nucleotide sequence: TGCAGTGCATCGAAGGGGTTAGTAACCACAGATACGCAGTATTTT. Translating it yields CSASKGLVTTDTQYF.

This clonotype was recorded a few times. This rearrangement joins TRBV6-5 to TRBJ1-1; a possible D gene is TRBD1 (5 bases). Per the germline V gene, CDR1 is MNHEY and CDR2 is SVGAGI. The CDR3 extends over 17 amino acids. V was pared by 2 bases and J by 0 bases, with 16 bases between. CDR3 DNA: TGTGCCAGCAGTTACGGGTTGTACGGGGGGATGAACACTGAAGCTTTCTTT. This codes for CASSYGLYGGMNTEAFF.

This clonotype was observed once. The CDR3 here is CASTNGGTEAFF. In DNA, the CDR3 is TGTGCCAGCACCAACGGGGGAACTGAAGCTTTCTTT. V gene TRBV6-5 combines with J gene TRBJ1-1, with D perhaps TRBD1 (5 bases). V lost 7 bases and J 5 bases, leaving 11 bases between the germline ends. Germline V lookup: CDR1 MNHEY, CDR2 SVGAGI. The CDR3 is 12 residues long.

This clonotype was counted at least ten times. The CDR3 reads CASSWSLGNEQFF. The CDR3 DNA is TGCGCCAGCAGCTGGAGTCTAGGGAATGAGCAGTTCTTC. The chain has TRBV5-1 and TRBJ2-1; D is unclear. Per germline, CDR1 SGHRS and CDR2 YFSETQ. Trimming removed 3 bases at V and 7 bases at J, with 11 bases between. This CDR3 has 13 amino acids.

In this sample, this clonotype turned up many times. The chain is built from TRBV5-1 and TRBJ1-2; TRBD1 matches at 8 bases. The CDR3 has 15 residues. V shed 0 bases, J shed 4 bases, and the junction held 5 bases outside the gene matches. CDR1 and CDR2 from the germline V gene are SGHRS and YFSETQ. The CDR3 is CASSLVVGQAYGYTF. The CDR3 coding sequence is TGCGCCAGCAGCTTGGTTGTGGGACAGGCCTATGGCTACACCTTC. The variable domain in full, completed from reference TRBV5-1 and TRBJ1-2, reads KAGVTQTPRYLIKTRGQQVTLSCSPISGHRSVSWYQQTPGQGLQFLFEYFSETQRNKGNFPGRFSGRQFSNSRSEMNVSTLELGDSALYLCASSLVVGQAYGYTFGSGTRLTVV.

This chain connects TRBV7-2 to TRBJ1-2; weak D call: TRBD1 (5 bases). Looked up from germline, CDR1 is SGHTA and CDR2 is FQGNSA. The germline V and J ends were trimmed by 1 base and 8 bases, with 20 bases remaining between them. The CDR3 runs 16 residues. DNA for the CDR3: TGTGCCAGCAGCTTAGGGGGTAGCGTCGGGACCGGGGGCTACACCTTC. This gives the protein CASSLGGSVGTGGYTF.

The V gene is TRBV5-1, the J gene TRBJ2-4; tentative D call: TRBD2 (6 bases). Germline CDR1 is SGHRS and CDR2 is YFSETQ. V lost 4 bases, J lost 10 bases, and 18 bases lay in between. There are 14 residues in the CDR3. CDR3 in DNA: TGCGCCAGCAGCGCGGGACGCCTTTCTGGTATTCAGTACTTC. The encoded protein is CASSAGRLSGIQYF.

This clonotype was recorded many times. This sequence joins TRBV4-3 and TRBJ2-3; TRBD2 aligns across 8 bases. The V and J ends lost 1 base and 2 bases, in that order; junction bases with no gene match: 5. The CDR3 extends over 16 amino acids. The germline V gene encodes CDR1 LGHNA and CDR2 YSLEER. CDR3 in amino acids: CASSQGSGGYTDTQYF. DNA of the CDR3: TGCGCCAGCAGCCAAGGGAGCGGGGGCTACACAGATACGCAGTATTTT.

This clonotype was seen only a few times. This chain links TRBV5-1 with TRBJ2-2, with TRBD2 as a possible D gene (5 bases). CDR3 length: 13 residues. Germline lookup yields CDR1 SGHRS and CDR2 YFSETQ. The V end lost 2 bases, the J end lost 6 bases, and 8 bases lay between the germline ends. CDR3 nucleotide sequence: TGCGCCAGCAGCTTAGGAGCGGCCGGGGAGCTGTTTTTT. This sequence encodes CASSLGAAGELFF.

V usage is TRBV15 and J usage is TRBJ2-6; TRBD1 or TRBD2 may be the D gene (6 bases each). The CDR3 covers 19 residues. Germline CDR1 and CDR2: LNHNV and YYDKDF (reference sequence). The V and J ends lost 0 bases and 0 bases respectively, with 15 bases between them. The CDR3 loop is CATSRERSRGGSGANVLTF. CDR3 nucleotides: TGTGCCACCAGCAGAGAAAGATCCAGGGGAGGCTCTGGGGCCAACGTCCTGACTTTC.

This clonotype was counted a few times. The rearrangement uses TRBV11-1 and TRBJ2-6; D might be TRBD1 (6 bases). The CDR3 totals 18 residues. Germline CDR1 and CDR2: SGHAT and FQDESV (reference sequence). V shed 3 bases and J shed 6 bases, with 21 bases lying between them. CDR3 in DNA: TGTGCCAGCAGCTTGCTCGGACAGACCCTGAAAGCGGCCAACGTCCTGACTTTC. It is translated as CASSLLGQTLKAANVLTF.

The chain uses TRBV28 and TRBJ2-2; TRBD2 agrees at 7 bases. This CDR3 has 16 amino acids. Trimming took 5 bases from V and 1 from J; bases not matched to a gene: 7. Germline CDR1 is MDHEN and CDR2 is SYDVKM. The CDR3 bases are TGTGCCAGCAGTCCGCGGACTAGAGAGAACACCGGGGAGCTGTTTTTT. Amino acids: CASSPRTRENTGELFF.

This clonotype was observed at least ten times. The gene calls are TRBV5-6 and TRBJ1-5; 10 bases are a match to TRBD1. Per the germline V gene, CDR1 is SGHDT and CDR2 is YYEEEE. J gave up 5 bases and V 4 bases, and 3 bases lay outside the gene matches. There are 14 residues in the CDR3. The CDR3 loop is CASSVTGGDQPQHF. CDR3 DNA: TGTGCCAGCAGCGTGACAGGGGGCGATCAGCCCCAGCATTTT. The variable domain in full, completed from reference TRBV5-6 and TRBJ1-5, reads DAGVTQSPTHLIKTRGQQVTLRCSPKSGHDTVSWYQQALGQGPQFIFQYYEEEERQRGNFPDRFSGHQFPNYSSELNVNALLLGDSALYLCASSVTGGDQPQHFGDGTRLSIL.

This clonotype was found many times. The genes are TRBV20-1 and TRBJ2-7, with no clear D. Trimming took off 5 bases at V and 4 bases at J, with 9 bases between the two ends. The length of the CDR3 is 11 residues. CDR1 is DFQATT and CDR2 is SNEGSKA in the germline V gene (reference sequence). CDR3 in DNA: TGCAGTGCTCTAAAGAGATACGAGCAGTACTTC. Its protein product is CSALKRYEQYF.

In this sample, this clonotype turned up many times. The J gene is TRBJ1-1, the V gene TRBV7-9; 7 nucleotides match TRBD1. The CDR3 has 16 amino acids. Looked up from germline, CDR1 is SEHNR and CDR2 is FQNEAQ (reference sequence). J gave up 0 bases and V 10 bases, and 14 bases lay outside the gene matches. The CDR3 DNA sequence: TGTGCCACCAAGAAACAGGGGTGGAGAATGAACACTGAAGCTTTCTTT. Translation: CATKKQGWRMNTEAFF.

At least ten counts were recorded for this clonotype. The rearrangement joins TRBV18 to TRBJ2-1; 9 nucleotides match TRBD1. V lost 3 bases to trimming and J lost 6 bases; unmatched junction nucleotides: 9. The CDR3 sequence is 16 residues long. Germline lookup yields CDR1 KGHSH and CDR2 LQKENI. CDR3 amino acids: CASSPRQGGVGNEQFF. CDR3 DNA: TGTGCCAGCTCACCGCGACAGGGGGGAGTGGGCAATGAGCAGTTCTTC.

The V gene is TRBV6-2 or TRBV6-3, the J gene TRBJ1-2, with a possible D match to TRBD1 (5 bases). The CDR3 runs to 16 residues. CDR1 MNHEY and CDR2 SVGEGT come from the germline V gene. With 4 bases removed from V and 5 bases from J, the gap between germline ends came to 20 bases. The CDR3 DNA reads TGTGCCAGCAGTTCCGGCGGCTTGGGGGTGAGGTATGGCTACACCTTC. It is translated as CASSSGGLGVRYGYTF.

This clonotype has more than one count but fewer than ten. V gene TRBV28 combines with J gene TRBJ1-6; D is uncertain. The ends were cut back, 3 bases at V and 11 bases at J, with 11 bases in the middle. The CDR3 runs to 13 residues. The germline CDR1 and CDR2 sequences are MDHEN and SYDVKM. CDR3 residues: CASSFRGEAPLHF. The CDR3 DNA reads TGTGCCAGCAGTTTCCGGGGAGAGGCACCCCTCCACTTT.

The table lists this clonotype with many counts. V gene TRBV11-2 combines with J gene TRBJ1-2; tentative D call: TRBD1 (5 bases). Germline-derived CDR1 and CDR2 are SGHAT and FQNNGV. Between the trimmed V and J ends, which lost 0 bases and 0 bases, there was a span of 17 bases. The CDR3 contains 18 residues. CDR3 DNA sequence: TGTGCCAGCAGCTTAGACGGACACCTACTAGGCTCTAACTATGGCTACACCTTC. Its protein product is CASSLDGHLLGSNYGYTF.

This clonotype was recorded a few times. The rearrangement joins TRBV5-1 to TRBJ2-7; no definite D call. Trimming removed 0 bases from V and 7 bases from J, with 14 bases in between. CDR1 SGHRS and CDR2 YFSETQ come from the germline V gene. This CDR3 has 14 residues. CDR3 DNA: TGCGCCAGCAGCTTGGAGGGCAGCCCGGGTGAGCAGTACTTC. It is translated as CASSLEGSPGEQYF.